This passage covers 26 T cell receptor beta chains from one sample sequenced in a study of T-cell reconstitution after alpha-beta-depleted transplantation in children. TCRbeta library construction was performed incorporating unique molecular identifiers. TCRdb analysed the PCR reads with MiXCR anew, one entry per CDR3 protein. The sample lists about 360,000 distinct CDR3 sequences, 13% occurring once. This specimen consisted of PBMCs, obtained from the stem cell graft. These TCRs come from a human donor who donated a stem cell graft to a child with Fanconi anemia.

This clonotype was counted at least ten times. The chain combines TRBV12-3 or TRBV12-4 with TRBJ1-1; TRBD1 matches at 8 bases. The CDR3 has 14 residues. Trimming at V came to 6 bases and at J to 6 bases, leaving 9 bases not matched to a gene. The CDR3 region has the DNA TGTGCCAGCAGGCTGGGACAGGTAGGGGCTGAAGCTTTCTTT. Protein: CASRLGQVGAEAFF.

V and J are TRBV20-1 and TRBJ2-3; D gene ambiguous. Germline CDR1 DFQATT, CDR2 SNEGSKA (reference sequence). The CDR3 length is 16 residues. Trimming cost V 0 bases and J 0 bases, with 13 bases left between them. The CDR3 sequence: CSARELQSFSTDTQYF. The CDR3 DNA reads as TGCAGTGCTAGAGAATTACAGAGCTTTAGCACAGATACGCAGTATTTT.

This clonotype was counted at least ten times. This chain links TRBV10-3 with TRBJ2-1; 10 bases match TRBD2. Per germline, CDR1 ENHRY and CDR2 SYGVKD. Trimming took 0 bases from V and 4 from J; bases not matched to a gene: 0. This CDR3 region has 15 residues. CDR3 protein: CAISESSGGYNEQFF. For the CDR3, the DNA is TGTGCCATCAGTGAGTCTAGCGGGGGGTACAATGAGCAGTTCTTC.

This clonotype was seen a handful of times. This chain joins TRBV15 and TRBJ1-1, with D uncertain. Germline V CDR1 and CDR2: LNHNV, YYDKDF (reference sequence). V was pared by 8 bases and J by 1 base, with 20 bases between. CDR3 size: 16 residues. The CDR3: CATSATLRTANTEAFF. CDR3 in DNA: TGTGCCACCTCCGCAACATTACGGACGGCGAACACTGAAGCTTTCTTT.

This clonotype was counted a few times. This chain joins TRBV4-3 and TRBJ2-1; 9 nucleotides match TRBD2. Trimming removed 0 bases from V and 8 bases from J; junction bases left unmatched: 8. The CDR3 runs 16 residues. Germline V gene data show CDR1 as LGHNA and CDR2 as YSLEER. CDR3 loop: CASSQDASGARDEQFF. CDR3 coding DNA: TGCGCCAGCAGCCAAGATGCTAGCGGGGCTAGGGATGAGCAGTTCTTC.

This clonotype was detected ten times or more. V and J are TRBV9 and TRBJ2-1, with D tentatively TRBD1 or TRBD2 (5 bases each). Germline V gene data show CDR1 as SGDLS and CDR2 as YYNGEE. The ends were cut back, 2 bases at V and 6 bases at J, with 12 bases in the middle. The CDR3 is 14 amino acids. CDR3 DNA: TGTGCCAGCAGCGTCTCGGGGCGCTTCAATGAGCAGTTCTTC. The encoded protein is CASSVSGRFNEQFF.

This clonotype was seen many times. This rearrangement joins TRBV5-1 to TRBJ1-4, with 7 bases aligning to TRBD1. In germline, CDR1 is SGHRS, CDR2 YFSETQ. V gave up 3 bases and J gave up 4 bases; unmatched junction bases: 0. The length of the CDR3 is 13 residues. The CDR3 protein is CASSSGGNEKLFF. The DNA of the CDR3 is TGCGCCAGCAGCTCAGGGGGTAATGAAAAACTGTTTTTT.

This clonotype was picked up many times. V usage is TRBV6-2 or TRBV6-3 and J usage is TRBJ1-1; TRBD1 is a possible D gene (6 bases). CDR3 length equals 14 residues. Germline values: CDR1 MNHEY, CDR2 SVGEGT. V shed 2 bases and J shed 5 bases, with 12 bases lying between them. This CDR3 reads CASSYPPQGTEAFF. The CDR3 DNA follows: TGTGCCAGCAGTTACCCTCCCCAGGGGACTGAAGCTTTCTTT.

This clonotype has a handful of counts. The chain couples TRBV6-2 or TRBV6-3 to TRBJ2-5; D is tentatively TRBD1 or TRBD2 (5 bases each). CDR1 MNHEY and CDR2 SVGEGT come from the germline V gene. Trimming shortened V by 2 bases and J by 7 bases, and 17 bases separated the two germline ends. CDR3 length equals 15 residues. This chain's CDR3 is CASSYELGPTGTQYF. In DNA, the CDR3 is TGTGCCAGCAGTTACGAGCTGGGACCTACGGGGACCCAGTACTTC.

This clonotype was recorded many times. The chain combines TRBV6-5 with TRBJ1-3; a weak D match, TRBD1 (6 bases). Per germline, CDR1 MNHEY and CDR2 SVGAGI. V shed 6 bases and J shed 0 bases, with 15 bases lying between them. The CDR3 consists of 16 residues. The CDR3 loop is CASRPRDTDSGNTIYF. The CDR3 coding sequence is TGTGCCAGCAGACCACGGGACACTGACTCTGGAAACACCATATATTTT.

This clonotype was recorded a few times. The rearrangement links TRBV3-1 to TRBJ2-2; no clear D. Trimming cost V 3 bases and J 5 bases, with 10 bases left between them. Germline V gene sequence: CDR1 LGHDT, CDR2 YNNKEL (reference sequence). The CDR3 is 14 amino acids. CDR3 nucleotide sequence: TGTGCCAGCAGCCAGGCTAGTGTTACCGGGGAGCTGTTTTTT. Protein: CASSQASVTGELFF.

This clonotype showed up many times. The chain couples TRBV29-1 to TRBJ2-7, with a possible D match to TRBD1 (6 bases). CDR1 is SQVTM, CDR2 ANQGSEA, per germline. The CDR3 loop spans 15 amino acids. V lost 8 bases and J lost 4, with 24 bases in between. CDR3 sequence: CSQPGADHLQYEQYV. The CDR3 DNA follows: TGCAGCCAACCAGGGGCAGATCACCTCCAGTACGAGCAGTACGTC.

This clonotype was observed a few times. The CDR3 protein is CSARDSRTGSTNTGELFF. CDR3 DNA: TGCAGTGCTAGAGATTCCCGGACAGGGTCTACGAACACCGGGGAGCTGTTTTTT. This chain joins TRBV20-1 and TRBJ2-2, with TRBD1 matching 8 bases. This CDR3 region has 18 residues. The V gene's germline CDR1 is DFQATT and CDR2 SNEGSKA (reference sequence). Losses at the gene ends were 0 bases for V and 0 bases for J; bases not matched to a gene: 9.

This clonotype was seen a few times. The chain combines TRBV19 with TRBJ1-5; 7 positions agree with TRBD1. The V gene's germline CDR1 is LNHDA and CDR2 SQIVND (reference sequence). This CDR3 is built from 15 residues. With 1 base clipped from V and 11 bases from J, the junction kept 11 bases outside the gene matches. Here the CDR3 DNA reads TGTGCCAGTAGTATAGGCGGGACAGCTCAGTCGACCCAGCATTTT. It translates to CASSIGGTAQSTQHF.

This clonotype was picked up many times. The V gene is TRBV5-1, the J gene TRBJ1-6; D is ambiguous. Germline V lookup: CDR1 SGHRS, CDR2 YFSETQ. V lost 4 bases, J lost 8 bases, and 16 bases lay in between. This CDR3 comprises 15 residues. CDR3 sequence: CASSPGNGGHSPLHF. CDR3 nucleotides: TGCGCCAGCAGCCCTGGGAACGGCGGTCATTCACCCCTCCACTTT.

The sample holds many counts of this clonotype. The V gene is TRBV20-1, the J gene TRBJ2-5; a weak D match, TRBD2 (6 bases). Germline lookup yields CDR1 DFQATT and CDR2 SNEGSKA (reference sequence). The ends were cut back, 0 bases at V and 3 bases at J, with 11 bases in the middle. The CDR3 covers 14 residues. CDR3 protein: CSARDTGGEETQYF. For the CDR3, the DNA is TGCAGTGCTAGAGATACCGGCGGGGAAGAGACCCAGTACTTC.

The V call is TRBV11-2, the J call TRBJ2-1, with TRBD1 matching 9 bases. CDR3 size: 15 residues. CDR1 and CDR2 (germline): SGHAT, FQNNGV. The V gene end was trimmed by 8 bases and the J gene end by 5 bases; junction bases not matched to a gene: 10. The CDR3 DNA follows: TGTGCCAGCTTAGGCCGGGACAGGGTCCACAATGAGCAGTTCTTC. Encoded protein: CASLGRDRVHNEQFF.

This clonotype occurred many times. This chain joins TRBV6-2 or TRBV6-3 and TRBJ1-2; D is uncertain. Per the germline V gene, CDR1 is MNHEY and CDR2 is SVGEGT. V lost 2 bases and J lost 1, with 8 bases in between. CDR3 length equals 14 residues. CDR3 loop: CASSYAGFNYGYTF. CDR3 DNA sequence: TGTGCCAGCAGTTACGCGGGATTTAACTATGGCTACACCTTC.

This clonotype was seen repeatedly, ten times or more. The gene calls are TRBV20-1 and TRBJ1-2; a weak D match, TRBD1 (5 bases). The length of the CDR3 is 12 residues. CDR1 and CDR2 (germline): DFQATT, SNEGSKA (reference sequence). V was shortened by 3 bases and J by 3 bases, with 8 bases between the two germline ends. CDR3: CSASQGYYGYTF. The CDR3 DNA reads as TGCAGTGCTAGTCAGGGTTACTATGGCTACACCTTC.

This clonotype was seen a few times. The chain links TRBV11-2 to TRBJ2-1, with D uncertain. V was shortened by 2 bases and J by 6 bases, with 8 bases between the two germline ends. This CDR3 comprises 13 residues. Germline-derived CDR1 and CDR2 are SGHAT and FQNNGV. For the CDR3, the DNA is TGTGCCAGCAGCTTAAGTCCCCCCAATGAGCAGTTCTTC. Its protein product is CASSLSPPNEQFF.

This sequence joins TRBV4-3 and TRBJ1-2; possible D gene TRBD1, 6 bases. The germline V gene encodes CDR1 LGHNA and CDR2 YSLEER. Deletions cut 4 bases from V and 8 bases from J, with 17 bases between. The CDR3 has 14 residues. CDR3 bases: TGCGCCAGCAGCCCTTCAGGGGATAGGAGGGGCTACACCTTC. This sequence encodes CASSPSGDRRGYTF.

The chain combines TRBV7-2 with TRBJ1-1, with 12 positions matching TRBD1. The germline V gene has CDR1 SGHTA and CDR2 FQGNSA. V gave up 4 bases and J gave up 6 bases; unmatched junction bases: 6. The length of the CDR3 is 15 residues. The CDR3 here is CASSSGTGGWSEAFF. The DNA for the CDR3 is TGTGCCAGCAGCTCCGGGACAGGGGGCTGGTCTGAAGCTTTCTTT. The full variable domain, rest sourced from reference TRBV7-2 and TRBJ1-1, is GAGVSQSPSNKVTEKGKDVELRCDPISGHTALYWYRQSLGQGLEFLIYFQGNSAPDKSGLPSDRFSAERTGGSVSTLTIQRTQQEDSAVYLCASSSGTGGWSEAFFGQGTRLTVV.

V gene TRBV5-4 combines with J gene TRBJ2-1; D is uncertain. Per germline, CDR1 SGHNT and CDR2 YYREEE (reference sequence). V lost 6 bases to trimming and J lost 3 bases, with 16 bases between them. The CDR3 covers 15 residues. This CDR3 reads CASTLADTSYNEQFF. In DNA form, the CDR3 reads TGTGCCAGCACCCTCGCAGACACGAGCTACAATGAGCAGTTCTTC.

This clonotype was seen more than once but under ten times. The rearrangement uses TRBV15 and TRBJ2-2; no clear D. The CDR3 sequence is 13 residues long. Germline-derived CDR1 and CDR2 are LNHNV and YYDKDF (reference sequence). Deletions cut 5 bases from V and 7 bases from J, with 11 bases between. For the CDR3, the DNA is TGTGCCACCAGCCTTTCCTTAAGCGGGGAGCTGTTTTTT. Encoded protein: CATSLSLSGELFF.

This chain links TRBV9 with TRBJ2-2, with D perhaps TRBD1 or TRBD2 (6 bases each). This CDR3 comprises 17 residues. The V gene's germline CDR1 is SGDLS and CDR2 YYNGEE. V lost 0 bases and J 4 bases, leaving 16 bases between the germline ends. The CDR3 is CASSVGMEGGRTGELFF. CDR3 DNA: TGTGCCAGCAGCGTAGGCATGGAGGGGGGTCGCACCGGGGAGCTGTTTTTT.

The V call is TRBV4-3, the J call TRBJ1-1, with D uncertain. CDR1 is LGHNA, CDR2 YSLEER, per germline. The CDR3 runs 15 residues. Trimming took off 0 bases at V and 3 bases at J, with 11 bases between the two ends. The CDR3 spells CASSQELQPYTEAFF. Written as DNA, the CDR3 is TGCGCCAGCAGCCAAGAGCTACAGCCATACACTGAAGCTTTCTTT.